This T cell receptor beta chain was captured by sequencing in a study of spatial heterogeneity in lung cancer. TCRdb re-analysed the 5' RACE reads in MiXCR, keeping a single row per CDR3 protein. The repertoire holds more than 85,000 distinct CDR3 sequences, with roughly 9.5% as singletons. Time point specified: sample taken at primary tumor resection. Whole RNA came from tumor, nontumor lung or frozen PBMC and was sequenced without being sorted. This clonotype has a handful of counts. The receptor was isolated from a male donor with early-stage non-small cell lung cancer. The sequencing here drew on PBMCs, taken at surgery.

CDR3 DNA sequence: TGTGCCAGCAGCTTCCGGGACAGGGGATCCGAGCAGTACTTC. This codes for CASSFRDRGSEQYF. V and J are TRBV7-8 and TRBJ2-7, with 10 bases that match TRBD1. With 3 bases clipped from V and 6 bases from J, the junction kept 5 bases outside the gene matches. The germline gives CDR1 SGHVS, CDR2 FQNEAQ. CDR3 length: 14 residues.